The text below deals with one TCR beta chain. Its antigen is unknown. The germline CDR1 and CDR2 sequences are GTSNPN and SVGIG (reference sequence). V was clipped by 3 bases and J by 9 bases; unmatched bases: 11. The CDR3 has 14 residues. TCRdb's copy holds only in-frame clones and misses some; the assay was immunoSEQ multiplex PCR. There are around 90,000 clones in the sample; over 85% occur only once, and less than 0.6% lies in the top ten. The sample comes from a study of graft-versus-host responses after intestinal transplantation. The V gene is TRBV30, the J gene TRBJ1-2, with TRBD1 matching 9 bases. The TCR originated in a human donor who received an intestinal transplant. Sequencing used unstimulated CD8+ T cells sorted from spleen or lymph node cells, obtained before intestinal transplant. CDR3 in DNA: TGTGCCTGGAGCCCCGGACAGGGGTTTAATCGCTACACCTTC. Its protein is CAWSPGQGFNRYTF.